The rows below give T cell receptor beta chains drawn from one sample of a study of CD8 T cells in Susac syndrome. TCRdb reprocessed the immunoSEQ multiplex PCR reads with MiXCR, giving one entry per CDR3 protein. Of fewer than 85,000 distinct CDR3 sequences listed, 95% were seen once; the top ten hold 0.45% to 0.5%. Sequencing input: CD8+ T cells from PBMCs. The receptors originated from a human donor with Susac syndrome. CDR3s include the opening cysteine and the closing phenylalanine or tryptophan. The order of the fields is V gene, J gene, D gene, clone size, CDR3 DNA, CDR3 protein. The D gene is left open where the match is weak. Part of the rows lack a size; the others show once, few, many or a class for expanded clones.

v_call: TRBV29-1
j_call: TRBJ1-2
d_call: NA
clone_size: NA
cdr3_nt: TGCAGCGGTGCGGGGGATATCTATGGCTACACCTTC
cdr3_aa: CSGAGDIYGYTF

v_call: TRBV4-3
j_call: TRBJ2-7
d_call: NA
clone_size: NA
cdr3_nt: TGCGCCAGCAGCCAAGTATATCCAGGGGCTCCCTACGAGCAGTACTTC
cdr3_aa: CASSQVYPGAPYEQYF

v_call: TRBV12-3/TRBV12-4
j_call: TRBJ2-7
d_call: TRBD2
clone_size: NA
cdr3_nt: TGTGCCAGCAGTCTCTCTAGCGGGAGTGGCTACGAGCAGTACTTC
cdr3_aa: CASSLSSGSGYEQYF

v_call: TRBV4-3
j_call: TRBJ2-7
d_call: TRBD2
clone_size: once
cdr3_nt: TGCGCCAGCAGCCAAGATCCAACTAGCGGGAGTGCCTACGAGCAGTACTTC
cdr3_aa: CASSQDPTSGSAYEQYF

v_call: TRBV29-1
j_call: TRBJ1-2
d_call: NA
clone_size: few
cdr3_nt: TGCAGCGTTGATGGGGGCTATGGCTACACCTTC
cdr3_aa: CSVDGGYGYTF

v_call: TRBV27
j_call: TRBJ2-1
d_call: NA
clone_size: NA
cdr3_nt: TGTGCCAGCAGTTCGGCCTTGGGTCTCGATTTTGGGCAGTTCTTC
cdr3_aa: CASSSALGLDFGQFF

v_call: TRBV7-9
j_call: TRBJ2-7
d_call: NA
clone_size: NA
cdr3_nt: TGTGCCAGCAGCGACCATGGACAGGAGCAGTACTTC
cdr3_aa: CASSDHGQEQYF

v_call: TRBV30
j_call: TRBJ2-5
d_call: NA
clone_size: NA
cdr3_nt: TGTGCCTGGAGTGGGACAGCGAATCCGGAGACCCAGTACTTC
cdr3_aa: CAWSGTANPETQYF

v_call: TRBV6-2/TRBV6-3
j_call: TRBJ1-1
d_call: TRBD1
clone_size: NA
cdr3_nt: TGTGCCAGCAGTTGGACGGGACAGCCGTATGAAGCTTTCTTT
cdr3_aa: CASSWTGQPYEAFF

v_call: TRBV2
j_call: TRBJ2-3
d_call: TRBD1
clone_size: NA
cdr3_nt: TGTGCCAGCAGTGCGGACAGGGGGTCCAATACGCAGTATTTT
cdr3_aa: CASSADRGSNTQYF

v_call: TRBV15
j_call: TRBJ2-5
d_call: NA
clone_size: NA
cdr3_nt: TGTGCCACCAGCAGCCTAGCGAAAGAGACCCAGTACTTC
cdr3_aa: CATSSLAKETQYF

v_call: TRBV19
j_call: TRBJ1-1
d_call: TRBD1
clone_size: NA
cdr3_nt: TGTGCCAGTAGTATCTCGGGACAGGAGAACACTGAAGCTTTCTTT
cdr3_aa: CASSISGQENTEAFF

v_call: TRBV3-1
j_call: TRBJ2-7
d_call: NA
clone_size: once
cdr3_nt: TGTGCCAGCAGGGAGGGGACCACCTACGAGCAGTACTTC
cdr3_aa: CASREGTTYEQYF

v_call: TRBV27
j_call: TRBJ2-7
d_call: TRBD2
clone_size: few
cdr3_nt: TGTGCCAGCAGTTTAGGCGGGGGCTACGAGCAGTACTTC
cdr3_aa: CASSLGGGYEQYF

v_call: TRBV29-1
j_call: TRBJ1-1
d_call: NA
clone_size: NA
cdr3_nt: TGCAGCGTGCAGATAGATGAAGCTTTCTTT
cdr3_aa: CSVQIDEAFF

v_call: TRBV20-1
j_call: TRBJ2-1
d_call: NA
clone_size: NA
cdr3_nt: TGCAGTGCTAGTGGGTCCTACAATGAGCAGTTCTTC
cdr3_aa: CSASGSYNEQFF